This T cell receptor beta chain was identified during a study of somatic mutations in cytotoxic T cells in rheumatoid arthritis. Study background: Right after diagnosis, and before any treatment had started, patient peripheral blood (around 28 ml EDTA) was drawn.

As concerns this clone: Its antigen is still unknown.

Source study methods: In patients, CD8+ clones bigger than 1% rarely had the same sequence as a published virus-specific TCRB. Some clones are missing from TCRdb's copy, which holds only in-frame ones; the method was immunoSEQ multiplex PCR. Clone size and V and J calls were adopted from that table, with D and trimming inferred from the DNA. The sample carries about 10,000 clones, around 81% recorded once. Germline values: CDR1 SGHTA, CDR2 FQGNSA. CDR3 length: 15 residues. V lost 1 base to trimming and J lost 2 bases, with 12 bases between them. Study observations and caveats: Patients with rheumatoid arthritis, but not healthy controls, had CD8+ clonality that increased with age.

Flow cytometry served to check the purity of CD4+ and CD8+ cells, which were isolated by positive magnetic bead selection. The sequence derives from an adult with rheumatoid arthritis. The specimen sequenced was CD8+ T cells sorted from blood. V and J are TRBV7-2 and TRBJ2-7; D remains ambiguous. The DNA of the CDR3 is TGTGCCAGCAGCTTAGTCCCGGGTCTCGCCTACGAGCAGTACTTC. This gives the protein CASSLVPGLAYEQYF.